This T cell receptor beta chain is from a study of T cell responses to AZD1222 COVID-19 vaccine. Study findings and constraints: Unmutated variant regions are reportedly targeted by nearly half of spike-specific TCRs. Vaccine-associated CD4 TCRs spanned spike, dominant at 160-218 and 743-854. The repertoires were collected only after the peak T cell response.

The V end lost 3 bases, the J end lost 8 bases, and 14 bases lay between the germline ends. In germline, CDR1 is MNHNS, CDR2 SASEGT. This CDR3 is 15 amino acids long. With regard to this clone: Its specificity is unknown.

Assay used: immunoSEQ multiplex PCR; TCRdb lists only in-frame clones, some missing. This table holds some 120,000 clones, 70% to 90% found once. Here the sequenced sample was peripheral blood, taken on day 0 of MenACWY control vaccination. The gene calls are TRBV6-1 and TRBJ1-6; tentatively, D is TRBD1 (6 bases). This clonotype was sampled from an adult in good health. The CDR3 protein is CASSEGQDRDSPLHF. CDR3 DNA sequence: TGTGCCAGCAGTGAGGGTCAGGACAGAGATTCACCCCTCCACTTT.